The 9 T cell receptor beta chains below were found in one sample sequenced in a study of cytomegalovirus exposure and HLA in healthy donors. The PCR used 60 Vbeta and 13 Jbeta primers. Clones were read by immunoSEQ multiplex PCR, and TCRdb kept only the in-frame ones, dropping some. In the table there are 150,000 to 200,000 clones, roughly 72% of which are singletons. Sequencing was done on a sample of PBMCs. Receptors were obtained from a woman aged 40 to 50 in good health and CMV-seronegative.

The rearrangement links TRBV18 to TRBJ2-2; 7 bases match TRBD1. The CDR3 is made up of 14 amino acids. In germline, CDR1 is KGHSH, CDR2 LQKENI. V gave up 3 bases and J gave up 6 bases; unmatched junction bases: 4. The CDR3 sequence is CASSPTGDSGELFF. The CDR3, as DNA: TGTGCCAGCTCACCCACAGGGGATTCCGGGGAGCTGTTTTTT.

The rearrangement links TRBV4-1 to TRBJ2-1; possibly TRBD2 for D (6 bases). This CDR3 contains 16 residues. The germline V and J ends were trimmed by 5 bases and 3 bases, with 17 bases remaining between them. Per the germline V gene, CDR1 is MGHRA and CDR2 is YSYEKL. The CDR3 region is CASSLRGEGVYNEQFF. Written as DNA, the CDR3 is TGCGCCAGCAGCTTGCGGGGAGAGGGAGTCTACAATGAGCAGTTCTTC.

This clone was seen only a few times. The V gene is TRBV5-1, the J gene TRBJ2-1, with D possibly being TRBD1 (6 bases). There are 13 residues in the CDR3. Germline values: CDR1 SGHRS, CDR2 YFSETQ. Trimming took off 4 bases at V and 15 bases at J, with 20 bases between the two ends. The CDR3 sequence: CASSRELRQDPFF. The CDR3 DNA is TGCGCCAGCAGCCGAGAACTTAGACAGGATCCGTTCTTC.

The chain employs TRBV7-9 and TRBJ2-3, with 10 bases lining up with TRBD2. The CDR3 runs 16 residues. Trimming cost V 6 bases and J 2 bases; bases outside gene matches: 8. Germline lookup yields CDR1 SEHNR and CDR2 FQNEAQ (reference sequence). The chain's CDR3 is CASSSSGRADTDTQYF. The CDR3 coding sequence is TGTGCCAGCAGTTCCAGCGGGAGGGCGGACACAGATACGCAGTATTTT. The full variable domain, completed using reference TRBV7-9 and TRBJ2-3, is DTGVSQNPRHKITKRGQNVTFRCDPISEHNRLYWYRQTLGQGPEFLTYFQNEAQLEKSRLLSDRFSAERPKGSFSTLEIQRTEQGDSAMYLCASSSSGRADTDTQYFGPGTRLTVL.

With regard to this clone: Within the sample, other DNA sequences also encode this same CDR3. This chain uses TRBV29-1 with TRBJ1-2, with D perhaps matching TRBD1 (5 bases). The CDR3 has 12 amino acids. Germline V CDR1 and CDR2: SQVTM, ANQGSEA. The germline V and J ends were trimmed by 0 bases and 3 bases, with 5 bases remaining between them. CDR3 residues: CSVEDRDYGYTF. The CDR3 bases are TGCAGCGTTGAAGACAGGGACTATGGCTACACCTTC.

This rearrangement joins TRBV7-2 to TRBJ1-5; D remains unclear. The CDR3 spans 15 residues. Germline assignment: CDR1 SGHTA and CDR2 FQGNSA. With 3 bases removed from V and 2 bases from J, the gap between germline ends came to 11 bases. The CDR3 sequence is CASSFEAAGNQPQHF. CDR3 coding DNA: TGTGCCAGCAGCTTTGAGGCGGCGGGCAATCAGCCCCAGCATTTT.

J is TRBJ2-7 and V is TRBV10-2; D may be TRBD2 (6 bases). Germline CDR1 WSHSY, CDR2 SAAADI. V lost 6 bases and J lost 4, with 16 bases in between. The CDR3 spans 14 residues. CDR3 bases: TGCGCCAGCAGGGCGGGACTGGAGGGTTACGAGCAGTACTTC. Translation: CASRAGLEGYEQYF.

This rearrangement joins TRBV19 to TRBJ1-1, with D possibly matching TRBD1 (6 bases). Germline V gene data show CDR1 as LNHDA and CDR2 as SQIVND (reference sequence). The CDR3 consists of 16 residues. The V gene lost 4 bases and the J gene lost 1 base, with 16 bases spanning the gap. The CDR3, as DNA: TGTGCCAGTAGTACCCAGACAGGAGTGGCGAACACTGAAGCTTTCTTT. Protein product: CASSTQTGVANTEAFF.

This clone was recorded once. Written as DNA, the CDR3 is TGTGCCAGCAGCCCCCGGATAACAGACACAGATACGCAGTATTTT. Its translation is CASSPRITDTDTQYF. The chain joins TRBV7-8 to TRBJ2-3; no firm D call. The CDR3 totals 15 residues. V shed 5 bases and J shed 2 bases, with 14 bases lying between them. CDR1 is SGHVS and CDR2 is FQNEAQ in the germline V gene.